This TCR beta chain is drawn from a study of cytomegalovirus exposure and HLA in healthy donors. Sequencing was performed with immunoSEQ multiplex PCR; in TCRdb, only in-frame clones are kept and a portion is missing. The repertoire consists of roughly 100,000 clones, with roughly 95% occurring once and the leading ten covering roughly 0.89%. The V end was cut by 0 bases, the J end by 7 bases, with 9 bases between. The CDR3 spans 13 residues. Germline lookup yields CDR1 SGHKS and CDR2 YYEKEE (reference sequence). This rearrangement joins TRBV5-5 to TRBJ2-3; perhaps TRBD2 as D (5 bases). Sequencing used PBMCs. The clonotype comes from a woman aged 18-35 years in good health and CMV-seronegative. The CDR3 DNA is TGTGCCAGCAGCTTGGGGGTAGCGTATACGCAGTATTTT. Translated, it gives CASSLGVAYTQYF.